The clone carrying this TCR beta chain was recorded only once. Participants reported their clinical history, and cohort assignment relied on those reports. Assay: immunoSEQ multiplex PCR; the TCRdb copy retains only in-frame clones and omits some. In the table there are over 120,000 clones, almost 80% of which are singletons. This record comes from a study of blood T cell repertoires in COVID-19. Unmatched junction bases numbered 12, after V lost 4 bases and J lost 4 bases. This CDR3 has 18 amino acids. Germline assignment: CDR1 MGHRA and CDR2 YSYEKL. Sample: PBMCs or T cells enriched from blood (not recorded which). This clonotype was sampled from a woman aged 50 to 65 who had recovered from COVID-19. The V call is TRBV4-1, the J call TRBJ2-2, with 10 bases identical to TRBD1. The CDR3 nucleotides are TGCGCCAGCAGCCGAGGATCTGGGACAGGGGAAGGCACCGGGGAGCTGTTTTTT. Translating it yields CASSRGSGTGEGTGELFF.